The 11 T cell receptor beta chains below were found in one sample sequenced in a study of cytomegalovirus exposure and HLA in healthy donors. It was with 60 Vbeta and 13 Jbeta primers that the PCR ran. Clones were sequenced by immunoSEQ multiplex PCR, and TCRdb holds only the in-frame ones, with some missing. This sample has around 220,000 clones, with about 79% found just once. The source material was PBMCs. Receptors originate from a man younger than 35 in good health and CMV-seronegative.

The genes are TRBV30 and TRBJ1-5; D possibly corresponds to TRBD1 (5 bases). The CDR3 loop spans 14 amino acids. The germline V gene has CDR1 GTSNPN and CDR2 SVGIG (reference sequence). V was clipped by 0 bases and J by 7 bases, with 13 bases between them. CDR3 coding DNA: TGTGCCTGGAGTGTATCGCAGGGAAGGCAGCCCCAGCATTTT. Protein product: CAWSVSQGRQPQHF.

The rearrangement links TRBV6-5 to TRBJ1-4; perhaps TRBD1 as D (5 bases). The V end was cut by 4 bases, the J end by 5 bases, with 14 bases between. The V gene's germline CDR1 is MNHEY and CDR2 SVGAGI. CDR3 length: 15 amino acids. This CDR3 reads CASSLSGMGNEKLFF. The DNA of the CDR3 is TGTGCCAGCAGTTTATCAGGGATGGGCAATGAAAAACTGTTTTTT.

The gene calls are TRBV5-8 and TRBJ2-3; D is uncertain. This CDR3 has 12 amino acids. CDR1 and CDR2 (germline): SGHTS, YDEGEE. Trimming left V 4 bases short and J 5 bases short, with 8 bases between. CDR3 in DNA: TGTGCCAGCAGCCCCGCGCGAGATACGCAGTATTTT. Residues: CASSPARDTQYF. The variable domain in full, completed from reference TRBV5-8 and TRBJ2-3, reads EAGVTQSPTHLIKTRGQQATLRCSPISGHTSVYWYQQALGLGLQFLLWYDEGEERNRGNFPPRFSGRQFPNYSSELNVNALELEDSALYLCASSPARDTQYFGPGTRLTVL.

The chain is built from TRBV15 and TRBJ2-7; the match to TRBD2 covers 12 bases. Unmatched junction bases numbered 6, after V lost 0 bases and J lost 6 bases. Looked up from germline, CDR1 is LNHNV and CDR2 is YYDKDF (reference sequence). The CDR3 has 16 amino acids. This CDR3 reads CATSRDGLAGGVEQYF. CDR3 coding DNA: TGTGCCACCAGCAGAGATGGGCTAGCGGGAGGGGTCGAGCAGTACTTC.

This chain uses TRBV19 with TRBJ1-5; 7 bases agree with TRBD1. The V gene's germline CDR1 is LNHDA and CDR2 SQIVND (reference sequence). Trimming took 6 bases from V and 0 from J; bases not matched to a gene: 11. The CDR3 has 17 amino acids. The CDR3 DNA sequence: TGTGCCAGTAGCTGGTCTCCGGGACAGTATAGCAATCAGCCCCAGCATTTT. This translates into CASSWSPGQYSNQPQHF.

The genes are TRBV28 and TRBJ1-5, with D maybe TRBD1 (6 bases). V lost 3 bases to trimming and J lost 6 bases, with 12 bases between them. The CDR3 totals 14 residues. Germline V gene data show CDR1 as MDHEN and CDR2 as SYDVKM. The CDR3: CASSFVQGPQPQHF. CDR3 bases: TGTGCCAGCAGTTTCGTCCAGGGGCCTCAGCCCCAGCATTTT.

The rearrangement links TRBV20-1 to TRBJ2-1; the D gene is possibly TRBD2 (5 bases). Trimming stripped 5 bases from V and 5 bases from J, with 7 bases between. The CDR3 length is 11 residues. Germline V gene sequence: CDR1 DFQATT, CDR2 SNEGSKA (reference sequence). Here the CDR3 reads CSALGNNEQFF. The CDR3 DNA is TGCAGTGCTCTCGGGAACAATGAGCAGTTCTTC.

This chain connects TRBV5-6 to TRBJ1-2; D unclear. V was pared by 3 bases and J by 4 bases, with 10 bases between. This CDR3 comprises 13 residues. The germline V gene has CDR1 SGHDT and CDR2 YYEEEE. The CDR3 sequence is CASSWGGSYGYTF. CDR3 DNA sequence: TGTGCCAGCAGCTGGGGAGGTTCCTATGGCTACACCTTC.

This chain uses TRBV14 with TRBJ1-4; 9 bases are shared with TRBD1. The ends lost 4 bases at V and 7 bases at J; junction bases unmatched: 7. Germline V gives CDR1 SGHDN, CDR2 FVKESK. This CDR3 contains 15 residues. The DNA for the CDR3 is TGTGCCAGCAGCCGCCCCGGACAGGGGTCTGAAAAACTGTTTTTT. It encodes CASSRPGQGSEKLFF.

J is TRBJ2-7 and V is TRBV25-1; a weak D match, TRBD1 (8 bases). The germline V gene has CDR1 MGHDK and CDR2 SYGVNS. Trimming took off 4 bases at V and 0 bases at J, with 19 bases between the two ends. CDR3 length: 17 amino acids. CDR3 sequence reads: CASSGPKQGGHSYEQYF. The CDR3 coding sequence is TGTGCCAGCAGTGGCCCAAAACAGGGGGGGCACTCCTACGAGCAGTACTTC.

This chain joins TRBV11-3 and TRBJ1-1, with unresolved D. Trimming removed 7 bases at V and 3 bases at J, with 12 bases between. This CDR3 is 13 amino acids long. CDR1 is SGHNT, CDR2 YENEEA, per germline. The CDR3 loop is CASIGGSDTEAFF. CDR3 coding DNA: TGTGCCAGCATCGGTGGTTCGGACACTGAAGCTTTCTTT.